The 28 T cell receptor beta chains below were found in one sample sequenced in a study of technical replicates of blood from four donors. Profiling relied on immunoSEQ multiplex PCR, and the TCRdb table lists in-frame clones only, not all of them. The sample gives around 80,000 clones, 93% of which show up once; 0.24% is in the top ten. The sequenced material came from T cells isolated from PBMCs. Every receptor here comes from a human donor in good health.

The chain joins TRBV6-1 to TRBJ1-1; 7 bases fit TRBD1. Per germline, CDR1 MNHNS and CDR2 SASEGT. The CDR3 runs 14 residues. V lost 5 bases, J lost 5 bases, and 8 bases stayed unmatched. The CDR3 sequence: CASSLDRALTEAFF. CDR3 sequence (DNA): TGTGCCAGCAGTTTAGACAGGGCGTTGACTGAAGCTTTCTTT.

The genes are TRBV28 and TRBJ2-1, with unresolved D. Germline V lookup: CDR1 MDHEN, CDR2 SYDVKM. This CDR3 has 13 residues. V lost 3 bases and J 7 bases, leaving 10 bases between the germline ends. The CDR3 loop is CASSLYAQNEQFF. In nucleotides, the CDR3 is TGTGCCAGCAGTTTGTACGCGCAAAATGAGCAGTTCTTC.

V usage is TRBV10-1 and J usage is TRBJ1-1; D is perhaps TRBD1 (5 bases). Trimming shortened V by 2 bases and J by 9 bases, and 13 bases separated the two germline ends. The CDR3 contains 13 residues. CDR1 and CDR2 from the germline V gene are WNHNN and SYGVQD (reference sequence). In nucleotides, the CDR3 is TGCGCCAGCAGTGAGGTCACCAGGGCAAAAGCTTTCTTT. It yields the protein CASSEVTRAKAFF.

The chain employs TRBV5-4 and TRBJ2-2; TRBD2 matches at 7 bases. Germline CDR1 reads SGHNT; CDR2 reads YYREEE (reference sequence). The CDR3 sequence is 19 residues long. Trimming removed 5 bases from V and 0 bases from J; junction bases left unmatched: 16. CDR3 coding DNA: TGTGCCAGCAGAGGGCTCAGTTTGGGAGGGGCCACGAACACCGGGGAGCTGTTTTTT. Its protein is CASRGLSLGGATNTGELFF.

The chain carries TRBV19 and TRBJ1-1, with 7 bases matching TRBD1. Germline CDR1 and CDR2: LNHDA and SQIVND (reference sequence). V gave up 7 bases and J gave up 4 bases; unmatched junction bases: 6. The CDR3 sequence is 13 residues long. The CDR3, as DNA: TGTGCCAGTACTCTAGACAGGGCCACTGAAGCTTTCTTT. Protein product: CASTLDRATEAFF.

This clone was detected once. The rearrangement joins TRBV4-1 to TRBJ2-5, with D possibly being TRBD2 (6 bases). The CDR3 has 13 residues. Trimming pared 1 base from V and 5 bases from J, leaving 8 bases between. The V gene's germline CDR1 is MGHRA and CDR2 YSYEKL. CDR3 DNA: TGCGCCAGCAGCCAAGGGGGGGAGGAGACCCAGTACTTC. Amino acids: CASSQGGEETQYF.

The chain uses TRBV14 and TRBJ2-1; 8 bases are a match to TRBD1. The junction had 7 bases not matched to a gene; V was cut back by 0 bases and J by 9 bases. Germline CDR1 SGHDN, CDR2 FVKESK. This CDR3 is built from 15 residues. The CDR3 DNA is TGTGCCAGCAGCCAAGAGCTCAGGGGGCGAAGTGAGCAGTTCTTC. Translating it yields CASSQELRGRSEQFF.

This sequence joins TRBV19 and TRBJ1-2; 7 nucleotides agree with TRBD1. J gave up 7 bases and V 1 base, and 9 bases lay outside the gene matches. CDR3 size: 15 residues. The germline gives CDR1 LNHDA, CDR2 SQIVND (reference sequence). The CDR3 DNA sequence: TGTGCCAGTAGTATAGGGGATGGGACAGTTCCTGGCTACACCTTC. Its translation: CASSIGDGTVPGYTF.

V is TRBV6-1 and J is TRBJ2-7; TRBD2 matches at 13 bases. The CDR3 loop spans 17 amino acids. J gave up 7 bases and V 1 base, and 10 bases lay outside the gene matches. Germline CDR1 MNHNS, CDR2 SASEGT. CDR3 nucleotides: TGTGCCAGCAGTGAAGTTAATGTGGGACTAGCGGGATGGGAGCAGTACTTC. Protein product: CASSEVNVGLAGWEQYF.

This clone occurred once. The rearrangement links TRBV25-1 to TRBJ2-7; D perhaps matches TRBD2 (5 bases). With 2 bases removed from V and 5 bases from J, the gap between germline ends came to 13 bases. The CDR3 has 14 residues. The germline V gene has CDR1 MGHDK and CDR2 SYGVNS. The CDR3 DNA sequence: TGTGCCAGCAGTGAAGTATTTAGGGAGCACGAGCAGTACTTC. As protein: CASSEVFREHEQYF.

The gene calls are TRBV9 and TRBJ2-7, with TRBD2 matching 9 bases. The CDR3 totals 15 residues. V shed 0 bases, J shed 2 bases, and the junction held 3 bases outside the gene matches. Germline loops: CDR1 SGDLS, CDR2 YYNGEE. The CDR3 nucleotides are TGTGCCAGCAGCGTAGGAGCGGGGGGCGCCTACGAGCAGTACTTC. Translating gives CASSVGAGGAYEQYF.

The V gene is TRBV30, the J gene TRBJ1-3; 12 positions match TRBD1. CDR1 and CDR2 from the germline V gene are GTSNPN and SVGIG (reference sequence). The CDR3 loop spans 15 amino acids. After removal of 8 bases from V and 1 base from J, the junction contained 6 bases not matched to a gene. Here the CDR3 DNA reads TGTGCCCGGGGGACAGGGGGCTCGTCTGGAAACACCATATATTTT. Protein sequence: CARGTGGSSGNTIYF.

This chain uses TRBV11-3 with TRBJ2-5, with no clear D. V was pared by 4 bases and J by 8 bases, with 11 bases between. Germline CDR1 and CDR2: SGHNT and YENEEA. This CDR3 has 12 amino acids. The CDR3 DNA sequence: TGTGCCAGCAGCTCCATAACGGTAACCCAGTACTTC. It codes for CASSSITVTQYF.

The table lists this clone with a count of one. The chain combines TRBV13 with TRBJ2-1; perhaps TRBD1 as D (7 bases). Trimming stripped 5 bases from V and 2 bases from J, with 22 bases between. The germline V gene has CDR1 PRHDT and CDR2 FYEKMQ (reference sequence). This CDR3 contains 18 residues. CDR3 in DNA: TGTGCCAGCAGCGGAGGGGGCGGGTTTCGGCGAGCCTACAATGAGCAGTTCTTC. Protein: CASSGGGGFRRAYNEQFF. The full variable domain, its missing parts supplied by reference TRBV13 and TRBJ2-1, is AAGVIQSPRHLIKEKRETATLKCYPIPRHDTVYWYQQGPGQDPQFLISFYEKMQSDKGSIPDRFSAQQFSDYHSELNMSSLELGDSALYFCASSGGGGFRRAYNEQFFGPGTRLTVL.

The genes are TRBV5-4 and TRBJ1-2; no clear D gene. V was shortened by 1 base and J by 4 bases, with 8 bases between the two germline ends. Germline V CDR1 and CDR2: SGHNT, YYREEE (reference sequence). The CDR3 extends over 13 amino acids. The CDR3, as DNA: TGTGCCAGCAGCTTGACGGGTCCCTATGGCTACACCTTC. It is translated as CASSLTGPYGYTF.

The chain carries TRBV6-1 and TRBJ2-7, with D possibly matching TRBD1 (5 bases). Germline values: CDR1 MNHNS, CDR2 SASEGT. Trimming took 5 bases from V and 2 from J, leaving 10 bases between them. This CDR3 is built from 13 residues. The CDR3 protein is CASSPRTPYEQYF. The CDR3 nucleotides are TGTGCCAGCAGTCCGAGGACACCCTACGAGCAGTACTTC.

The chain couples TRBV11-2 to TRBJ1-2, with TRBD1 matching over 9 bases. CDR1 is SGHAT, CDR2 FQNNGV, per germline. Losses at the gene ends were 2 bases for V and 4 bases for J; bases not matched to a gene: 11. CDR3 size: 17 residues. The CDR3: CASSLFSGDRDLYGYTF. In DNA, the CDR3 is TGTGCCAGCAGCTTATTTTCCGGGGACAGGGACCTCTATGGCTACACCTTC.

The V call is TRBV29-1, the J call TRBJ2-5; possibly TRBD2 for D (6 bases). The CDR3 length is 10 residues. V was shortened by 7 bases and J by 7 bases, with 10 bases between the two germline ends. Germline-derived CDR1 and CDR2 are SQVTM and ANQGSEA. The DNA of the CDR3 is TGCAGCGGGGTCGGGAGGACCCAGTACTTC. As protein: CSGVGRTQYF.

V usage is TRBV29-1 and J usage is TRBJ2-7, with 10 positions matching TRBD2. This CDR3 spans 13 amino acids. In germline, CDR1 is SQVTM, CDR2 ANQGSEA. Losses at the gene ends were 2 bases for V and 4 bases for J; bases not matched to a gene: 2. The CDR3 sequence: CSVETSGTYEQYF. The CDR3 DNA follows: TGCAGCGTTGAAACTAGCGGGACATACGAGCAGTACTTC.

The rearrangement joins TRBV5-1 to TRBJ2-3; D gene uncertain. The CDR3 sequence is 13 residues long. The V end lost 1 base, the J end lost 2 bases, and 5 bases lay between the germline ends. Looked up from germline, CDR1 is SGHRS and CDR2 is YFSETQ. For the CDR3, the DNA is TGCGCCAGCAGCTTGAAACTCACAGATACGCAGTATTTT. Protein product: CASSLKLTDTQYF.

The chain joins TRBV27 to TRBJ1-6; no clear D. The CDR3 has 14 amino acids. Germline CDR1 and CDR2: MNHEY and SMNVEV (reference sequence). Trimming removed 9 bases from V and 4 bases from J, with 13 bases in between. The CDR3 nucleotides are TGTGCCAGTAGGGCGAGGGTGTATAATTCACCCCTCCACTTT. Its translation: CASRARVYNSPLHF.

This clone was counted only a few times. Here the CDR3 DNA reads TGTGCCAGCAGCTTCATGAACACTGAAGCTTTCTTT. As protein: CASSFMNTEAFF. The chain uses TRBV5-4 and TRBJ1-1; no reliable D call. CDR3 length: 12 residues. CDR1 is SGHNT and CDR2 is YYREEE in the germline V gene (reference sequence). V was pared by 2 bases and J by 0 bases, with 2 bases between.

This chain uses TRBV7-2 with TRBJ2-7, with D possibly being TRBD2 (6 bases). Germline V gives CDR1 SGHTA, CDR2 FQGNSA. Deletions cut 4 bases from V and 3 bases from J, with 13 bases between. The length of the CDR3 is 14 residues. The CDR3 DNA sequence: TGTGCCAGCAGCTCGCGGACTAACCACTACGAGCAGTACTTC. It specifies CASSSRTNHYEQYF.

Here the CDR3 reads CASSVSRNSAGPWGYTF. DNA of the CDR3: TGTGCCAGCAGCGTCTCCAGGAATTCAGCGGGACCCTGGGGCTACACCTTC. The V call is TRBV9, the J call TRBJ1-2, with D possibly being TRBD1 (5 bases). This CDR3 contains 17 residues. Germline V gene lookup returns CDR1 SGDLS and CDR2 YYNGEE. V shed 2 bases and J shed 8 bases, with 25 bases lying between them.

This rearrangement joins TRBV9 to TRBJ2-2; D gene ambiguous. Germline CDR1 SGDLS, CDR2 YYNGEE. This CDR3 has 12 residues. The V and J ends lost 2 bases and 8 bases respectively, with 7 bases between them. CDR3 sequence (DNA): TGTGCCAGCAGCGTCTCGGGTGGGGAGCTGTTTTTT. Protein sequence: CASSVSGGELFF.

The chain joins TRBV7-9 to TRBJ2-5; D is perhaps TRBD2 (6 bases). The CDR3 is made up of 17 amino acids. V was shortened by 0 bases and J by 4 bases, with 18 bases between the two germline ends. Germline lookup yields CDR1 SEHNR and CDR2 FQNEAQ (reference sequence). CDR3: CASSLADTAVGGETQYF. The CDR3 DNA sequence: TGTGCCAGCAGCTTAGCCGATACAGCCGTGGGGGGAGAGACCCAGTACTTC.

The chain joins TRBV6-1 to TRBJ2-7; 14 bases fit TRBD2. Germline CDR1 is MNHNS and CDR2 is SASEGT. CDR3 length equals 16 residues. The ends lost 2 bases at V and 5 bases at J; junction bases unmatched: 5. CDR3 region: CASSERLAGGPDEQYF. The CDR3 DNA is TGTGCCAGCAGTGAAAGACTAGCGGGGGGGCCGGACGAGCAGTACTTC.

The chain carries TRBV27 and TRBJ2-6; D not certain. The CDR3 has 15 amino acids. The germline CDR1 and CDR2 sequences are MNHEY and SMNVEV (reference sequence). Trimming cost V 5 bases and J 1 base, with 9 bases left between them. The CDR3 loop reads CASSPTGSGANVLTF. As DNA, the CDR3 is TGTGCCAGCAGTCCTACCGGGTCTGGGGCCAACGTCCTGACTTTC.